The rows below give T cell receptor beta chains drawn from one sample of a study of monozygotic twins with inflammatory bowel disease. TCRdb processed the 5' RACE reads again and assigns one entry to each CDR3 protein, with no DNA. This sample's table has more than 350,000 distinct CDR3 sequences. Input material: blood. The receptors were sampled from a human donor with ulcerative colitis or Crohn's disease, or a healthy co-twin of an affected twin (not recorded which). The CDR3 runs from the conserved cysteine through the conserved F or W.

j_gene	v_gene	CDR3aa
TRBJ2-3	TRBV5-1	CASSLGGEDTQYF
TRBJ1-2	TRBV12-3/TRBV12-4	CASSLTGRGYGYTF
TRBJ2-5	TRBV18	CASSREYQETQYF
TRBJ2-2	TRBV5-6	CDSSDWTSGTGELFF
TRBJ2-6	TRBV27	CASSRATGTGISGANVLTF
TRBJ2-7	TRBV7-2	CASSLTSGDSYEQYF
TRBJ2-5	TRBV7-2	CASSLGGRTASMETQYF
TRBJ2-1	TRBV28	CAGSPGSSYNEQFF
TRBJ1-5	TRBV30	CAWSPGSGNQPQHF
TRBJ2-5	TRBV5-6	CASSFRLQGQYF